This TCR beta chain stems from a study of PD-1 blockade in classical Hodgkin lymphoma. Study at large: Nivolumab dosing for patients was 3 mg/kg, administered intravenously every 2 weeks.

This clone was seen only once. Its antigen remains unknown. All patients relapsed after autologous stem cell transplantation, and brentuximab vedotin exposure varied. Data came from immunoSEQ multiplex PCR; TCRdb stores just in-frame clones and leaves some out. This table has approximately 30,000 clones, approximately 87% appearing once. The study, taken as a whole, reports: Exclusion removed patients who began nivolumab under 1 year after ASCT. For complete responders, baseline diversity was comparable to that of newly diagnosed patients. The study reported lower baseline TCR diversity in newly diagnosed patients than in healthy donors.

In germline, CDR1 is SEHNR, CDR2 FQNEAQ (reference sequence). The CDR3 runs to 16 residues. Trimming cost V 1 base and J 0 bases; bases outside gene matches: 3. The chain links TRBV7-9 to TRBJ2-4; TRBD1 matches at 7 bases. This receptor was obtained from a human donor with classical Hodgkin lymphoma. The sequencing here drew on peripheral blood mononuclear cells (PBMCs), taken before the second cycle of nivolumab. The CDR3 region is CASSLVGGLAKNIQYF. In nucleotides, the CDR3 is TGTGCCAGCAGCTTAGTAGGGGGCCTAGCCAAAAACATTCAGTACTTC.